The source of this TCR beta chain is a study of a mutant IDH1 vaccine in newly diagnosed glioma. Whole-study context: Onset of vaccination occurred 4-6 weeks following radiotherapy alone, or with temozolomide cycles. There were approximately 62% males and around 40% females among treated patients, whose mean age was about 40 years.

Profiling relied on immunoSEQ multiplex PCR, and the TCRdb table lists in-frame clones only, not all of them. The sample has about 50,000 clones, about three quarters seen once. Regarding time point: week 47, end of study. One vaccine dose held 300 ug of mutant IDH1 20-mer peptide and came with topical imiquimod. As regards this clone: Its cognate antigen is unknown.

The sample here was PBMCs, taken from a glioma patient whose treatment included an IDH1 peptide vaccine. This receptor was taken from a woman aged 40 to 55 with glioma. Some clones in this sample may be carry-over from other donors' samples.

The CDR3 nucleotides read TGCGCCAGCAGCCAAGGTGGCCGCTTTAGCAATCAGCCCCAGCATTTT. This translates into CASSQGGRFSNQPQHF. The chain uses TRBV4-1 and TRBJ1-5; D is undetermined. In germline, CDR1 is MGHRA, CDR2 YSYEKL. The V end lost 1 base, the J end lost 0 bases, and 10 bases lay between the germline ends. The length of the CDR3 is 16 residues.